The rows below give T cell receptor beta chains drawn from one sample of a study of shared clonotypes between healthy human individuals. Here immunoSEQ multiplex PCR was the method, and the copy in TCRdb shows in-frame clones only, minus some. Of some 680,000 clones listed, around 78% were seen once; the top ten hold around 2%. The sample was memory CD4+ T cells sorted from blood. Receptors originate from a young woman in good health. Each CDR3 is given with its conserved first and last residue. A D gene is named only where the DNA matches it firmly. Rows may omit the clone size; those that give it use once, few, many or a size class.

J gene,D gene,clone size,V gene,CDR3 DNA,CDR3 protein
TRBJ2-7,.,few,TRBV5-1,TGCGCCAGCAGCCCCCTACTTGACGGAGAGCAGTACTTC,CASSPLLDGEQYF
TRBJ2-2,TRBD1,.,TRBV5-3,TGTGCCAGAAGCTTGGTCCCTGGACAGGCCCTCCCCGGGGAGCTGTTTTTT,CARSLVPGQALPGELFF
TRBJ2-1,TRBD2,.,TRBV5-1,TGCGCCAGCAGCTTGGTTAGGTTGGCGGGAGACAATGAGCAGTTCTTC,CASSLVRLAGDNEQFF
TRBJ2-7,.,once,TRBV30,TGTGCCTGGAAGCGCGGGACGGGCACCTACGAGCAGTACTTC,CAWKRGTGTYEQYF
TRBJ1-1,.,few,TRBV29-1,TGCAGCGTTAATTTGAGGCAGGGGATGAACACTGAAGCTTTCTTT,CSVNLRQGMNTEAFF
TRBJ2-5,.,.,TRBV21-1,TGTGCCAGCGGGGTTGACGGACAAGAGACCCAGTACTTC,CASGVDGQETQYF
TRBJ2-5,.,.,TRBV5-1,TGCGCCAGCAGCCGAGGGACTCTACAACAAGAGACCCAGTACTTC,CASSRGTLQQETQYF
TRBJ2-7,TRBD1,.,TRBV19,TGTGCCACGAGGGGGCTTAGGGCGTACGAGCAGTACTTC,CATRGLRAYEQYF
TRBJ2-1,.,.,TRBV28,TGTGCCAGCAGTTCATGGGTCGCACAGGGACGCCGCAATGAGCAGTTCTTC,CASSSWVAQGRRNEQFF
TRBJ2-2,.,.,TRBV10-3,TGTGCCATCAGTGTTGAGAACACCGGGGAGCTGTTTTTT,CAISVENTGELFF
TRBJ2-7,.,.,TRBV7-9,TGTGCCAGCAGCTTAGTAACGAGGGGAACCTACGAGCAGTACTTC,CASSLVTRGTYEQYF
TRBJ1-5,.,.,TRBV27,TGTGCCAGCACCGGGGGGGGTAGGAGCAATCAGCCCCAGCATTTT,CASTGGGRSNQPQHF
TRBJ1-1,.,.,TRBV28,TGTGCCAGCACTCTCGGGGGACGGCAGAACACTGAAGCTTTCTTT,CASTLGGRQNTEAFF
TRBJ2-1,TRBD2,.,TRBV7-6,TGTGCCAGCAGCTTAGCGTCGCGGGAGTTCGAGAGTGAGCAGTTCTTC,CASSLASREFESEQFF
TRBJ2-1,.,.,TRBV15,TGTGCCACCAGCAGAGATCTGGGTGGGGCGGGGAATGAGCAGTTCTTC,CATSRDLGGAGNEQFF
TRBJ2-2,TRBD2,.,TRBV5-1,TGCGCCAGCAGCGATCCGGGACTAGCTGCCGGGGAGCTGTTTTTT,CASSDPGLAAGELFF
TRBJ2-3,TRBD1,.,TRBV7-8,TGTGCCAGCAGCCCACAGCGACAGGGTTCAGATACGCAGTATTTT,CASSPQRQGSDTQYF
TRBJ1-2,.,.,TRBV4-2,TGTGCCAGCAGCCAAGGAGGTATAAACAGTTTAAACTATGGCTACACCTTC,CASSQGGINSLNYGYTF
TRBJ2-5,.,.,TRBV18,TGTGCCAGCTCACCTGGTCAGGAGACCCAGTACTTC,CASSPGQETQYF
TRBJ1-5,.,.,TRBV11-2,TGTGCCAGCAGCTTGGGACTGCGGAAGAAAAGCAATCAGCCCCAGCATTTT,CASSLGLRKKSNQPQHF
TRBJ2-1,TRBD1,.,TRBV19,TGTGCCAGTAGTATTAACGGACAGGGATGGATCGATGAGCAGTTCTTC,CASSINGQGWIDEQFF
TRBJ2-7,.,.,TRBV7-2,TGTGCCAGCAGCTTAGTCGGCCAGGGAAGCTACGAGCAGTACTTC,CASSLVGQGSYEQYF
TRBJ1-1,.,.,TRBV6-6,TGTGCCAGCAGCGTTAACAGGAGGAGGTCTGAAGCTTTCTTT,CASSVNRRRSEAFF
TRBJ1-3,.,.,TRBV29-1,TGCAGCGTTGAGGTCCGAGCTGGAAACACCATATATTTT,CSVEVRAGNTIYF
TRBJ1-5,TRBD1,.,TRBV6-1,TGTGCCAGCAGGGGTACAGGGGGCTTAAATCAGCCCCAGCATTTT,CASRGTGGLNQPQHF
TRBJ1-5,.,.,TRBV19,TGTGCCAGTAGTATAGGGGGGCAGGTGATTAATCAGCCCCAGCATTTT,CASSIGGQVINQPQHF
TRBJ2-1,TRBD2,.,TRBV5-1,TGCGCCAGCAGCGTCTCTAGCGGCGGCTACAATGAGCAGTTCTTC,CASSVSSGGYNEQFF
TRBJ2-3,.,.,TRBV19,TGTGCCAGTAGTACCCCCGGTGGCACAGATACGCAGTATTTT,CASSTPGGTDTQYF
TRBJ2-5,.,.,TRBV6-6,TGTGCCAGCAGTCATATTCAAGAGACCCAGTACTTC,CASSHIQETQYF
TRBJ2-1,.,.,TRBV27,TGTGCCAGCAGGCCACGCGGGGCGACCCTCTCTGAGCAGTTCTTC,CASRPRGATLSEQFF
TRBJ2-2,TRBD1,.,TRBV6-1,TGTGCCAGCAGTGAATCCGACAGGGTGGGTCCCGGGGAGCTGTTTTTT,CASSESDRVGPGELFF
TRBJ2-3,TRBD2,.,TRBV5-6,TGTGCCAGCAGCCCACCGGGCGGGAGGGCCGGTAGCACAGATACGCAGTATTTT,CASSPPGGRAGSTDTQYF
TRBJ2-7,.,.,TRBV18,TGTGCCAGCTCACCGCGACAGGAATTCTACGAGCAGTACTTC,CASSPRQEFYEQYF
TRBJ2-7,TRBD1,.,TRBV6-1,TGTGCCAGCAGCGGGACAGGGGGCCCCTACGAGCAGTACTTC,CASSGTGGPYEQYF
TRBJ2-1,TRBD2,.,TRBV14,TGTGCCAGCAGCCCCTACCTGACTAGCGACAAGGAGCAGTTCTTC,CASSPYLTSDKEQFF
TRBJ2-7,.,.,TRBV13,TGTGCCAGCAGCTTAATCAGGGGACTTCCGGGGGAGCAGTACTTC,CASSLIRGLPGEQYF
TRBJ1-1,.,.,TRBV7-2,TGTGCCAGCAGCTTCGGACTTTTCGGTGAAGCTTTCTTT,CASSFGLFGEAFF
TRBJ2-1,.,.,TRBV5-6,TGTGCCAGCAGCTTGGATCAGGAGGCACCATCCTACAATGAGCAGTTCTTC,CASSLDQEAPSYNEQFF
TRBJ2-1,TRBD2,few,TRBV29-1,TGCAGCGTTTGGACTAGCGGGAGCAATGAGCAGTTCTTC,CSVWTSGSNEQFF
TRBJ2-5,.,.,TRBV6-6,TGTGCCAGCGGGCGCGACTATAGAGAGACCCAGTACTTC,CASGRDYRETQYF
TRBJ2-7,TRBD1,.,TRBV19,TGTGCCAGTAGCTTGGGACAGGGGGCCCTCATCGAGCAGTACTTC,CASSLGQGALIEQYF
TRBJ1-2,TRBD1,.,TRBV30,TGTGCCTGGAGTACGGGACAGGGGGCGTATGGCTACACCTTC,CAWSTGQGAYGYTF
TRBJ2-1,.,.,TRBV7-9,TGTGCCAGCAGCTATGTCACTGGGCCCAATGAGCAGTTCTTC,CASSYVTGPNEQFF
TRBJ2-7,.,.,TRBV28,TGTGCCAGCAGTTTAGGTTCATCCGACTACGAGCAGTACTTC,CASSLGSSDYEQYF
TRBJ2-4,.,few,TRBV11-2,TGTGCCAGCAGCCTAACAGGGACCCTAGCCAAAAACATTCAGTACTTC,CASSLTGTLAKNIQYF
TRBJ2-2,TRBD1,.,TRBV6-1,TGTGCCAGCAGCGACAGGGGGCCTGCCGGGGAGCTGTTTTTT,CASSDRGPAGELFF
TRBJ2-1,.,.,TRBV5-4,TGTGCCAGCAGCTTGGGGGGTTCCTCCTACAATGAGCAGTTCTTC,CASSLGGSSYNEQFF
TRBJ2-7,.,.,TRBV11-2,TGTGCCAGCAGCTTAGTGGGGACGCCCTTTGGAGGCGAGCAGTACTTC,CASSLVGTPFGGEQYF
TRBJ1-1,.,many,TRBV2,TGTGCCAGCAGTGTAGAGAGCTTGAACACTGAAGCTTTCTTT,CASSVESLNTEAFF
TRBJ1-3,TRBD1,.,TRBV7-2,TGTGCCAGCAGCTTATCAGTAGGGGGCGGGAACACCATATATTTT,CASSLSVGGGNTIYF
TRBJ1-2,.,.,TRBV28,TGTGCCAGCACCGGGGGTCGACTGGGTGGCTACACCTTC,CASTGGRLGGYTF
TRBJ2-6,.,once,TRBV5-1,TGCGCCAGCAGCGCTGGACGGGAGGGGGCCAACGTCCTGACTTTC,CASSAGREGANVLTF